The rows below give T cell receptor beta chains drawn from one sample of a study of CD8 T cells in Susac syndrome. TCRdb analysed the immunoSEQ multiplex PCR reads with MiXCR anew, one entry per CDR3 protein. The sample contains around 99,000 distinct CDR3 sequences, 90% to 98% of which appear only once. The material sequenced was CD4+ T cells from PBMCs. The receptors were sampled from a human donor in good health. CDR3s include the opening cysteine and the closing phenylalanine or tryptophan. Clone size appears in some rows only: once, few, many, or a class for an expanded clone.

TRBV20-1	.	CSARRQGVDNEQFF
TRBV29-1	.	CSVQKGAGNTIYF
TRBV28	.	CASSLRQGGDSIYEQYF
TRBV20-1	once	CSASPGNQPQHF
TRBV19	.	CASTRTGGGNIQYF
TRBV13	.	CASSDSRRGLTEAFF
TRBV29-1	.	CSVGGQGGMNTEAFF
TRBV19	.	CASSITWAAANTGELFF
TRBV6-6	once	CASMLGTTYEQYF
TRBV20-1	.	CSARWAADTQYF
TRBV7-8	.	CASSQGGMNTEAFF
TRBV6-5	.	CASSYSNRYSGEQYF
TRBV6-2/TRBV6-3	.	CASSSPYGERGASYEQYF
TRBV29-1	.	CSAYRDILNTEAFF
TRBV19	.	CASSRLAGGGTQYF
TRBV28	.	CASRPRTGVGNIQYF
TRBV20-1	.	CSTLRGPANTEAFF
TRBV10-2	.	CASSDQGVYGYTF
TRBV12-3/TRBV12-4	.	CASRVREVGTQYF
TRBV3-1	.	CASSPSGADTQYF
TRBV7-2	.	CASTGTSGAPYEQYF
TRBV3-1	.	CASSQEPQNYGYTF
TRBV20-1	.	CSAHNASGSSYEQYF
TRBV5-4	.	CASSLAGGDYEQYF
TRBV29-1	.	CSAGVWVANTEAFF
TRBV5-6	.	CASSPGTGRGVDTQYF
TRBV7-2	.	CASSPSRREGRETQYF
TRBV15	.	CATSRGGTQYF
TRBV9	.	CASSVTGDRVDYGYTF